This entry lists 16 T cell receptor beta chains sequenced from one sample in a study of blood T cell repertoires in COVID-19. Method: immunoSEQ multiplex PCR; TCRdb's copy keeps in-frame clones and lacks some. The sample comprises 200,000 to 300,000 clones, roughly 88% of which are singletons, and 2% to 2.5% rests with the top ten. The sample comprised PBMCs or T cells enriched from blood (not recorded which). The source is a woman aged 35 to 49 with acute COVID-19.

The chain carries TRBV11-2 and TRBJ1-1; TRBD1 is a possible D gene (6 bases). Trimming took 5 bases from V and 5 from J, leaving 12 bases between them. The CDR3 has 13 residues. Germline V gene sequence: CDR1 SGHAT, CDR2 FQNNGV. CDR3 residues: CASSQGMGTEAFF. For the CDR3, the DNA is TGTGCCAGCAGCCAGGGGATGGGAACTGAAGCTTTCTTT.

The chain employs TRBV5-1 and TRBJ1-1, with D unresolved. The CDR3 runs to 13 residues. Germline CDR1 reads SGHRS; CDR2 reads YFSETQ. V was pared by 6 bases and J by 0 bases, with 9 bases between. This chain's CDR3 is CASKELLNTEAFF. The CDR3 coding sequence is TGCGCCAGCAAGGAGCTGTTGAACACTGAAGCTTTCTTT.

J is TRBJ1-6 and V is TRBV27; tentative D call: TRBD1 (5 bases). The CDR3 length is 19 residues. V was pared by 1 base and J by 6 bases, with 22 bases between. Per germline, CDR1 MNHEY and CDR2 SMNVEV (reference sequence). DNA of the CDR3: TGTGCCAGCAGTTTATTATCGCCCTTTGGCAGGGAAGCTAATTCACCCCTCCACTTT. The encoded protein is CASSLLSPFGREANSPLHF.

This clone was observed once. J is TRBJ2-3 and V is TRBV1; the table's D gene call, TRBD2, was not cross checked with the DNA. TRBV1 is designated a pseudogene. This CDR3 contains 18 residues. Here the CDR3 DNA reads TGCACCAGCAGCCAAGAGCATTCGATGTGGGGGGGGCGGGATACGCAGTATTTT. It specifies CTSSQEHSMWGGRDTQYF.

The chain combines TRBV7-2 with TRBJ2-5; 12 bases line up with TRBD2. The CDR3 has 16 residues. Germline-derived CDR1 and CDR2 are SGHTA and FQGNSA. V lost 2 bases and J lost 3; bases outside the gene matches: 4. Written as DNA, the CDR3 is TGTGCCAGCAGCTTAAATAGACTAGCGGGAGAAGAGACCCAGTACTTC. It specifies CASSLNRLAGEETQYF.

This clone has more than one count but fewer than ten. The chain employs TRBV7-2 and TRBJ2-3, with 10 bases identical to TRBD2. This CDR3 spans 15 amino acids. V lost 4 bases to trimming and J lost 4 bases; unmatched junction nucleotides: 5. From germline, CDR1 is SGHTA and CDR2 FQGNSA. CDR3 coding DNA: TGTGCCAGCAGCTCACTAGCGGGAATAGCAGATACGCAGTATTTT. Translated, it gives CASSSLAGIADTQYF.

The chain combines TRBV7-2 with TRBJ2-1; TRBD2 is a possible D gene (5 bases). The length of the CDR3 is 15 residues. The V gene lost 4 bases and the J gene lost 0 bases, with 10 bases spanning the gap. Germline-derived CDR1 and CDR2 are SGHTA and FQGNSA. CDR3 residues: CASSSGLLSYNEQFF. As DNA, the CDR3 is TGTGCCAGCAGCTCTGGACTTCTCTCCTACAATGAGCAGTTCTTC.

J is TRBJ2-1 and V is TRBV9, with D possibly matching TRBD2 (5 bases). CDR1 is SGDLS and CDR2 is YYNGEE in the germline V gene. This CDR3 is built from 15 residues. V shed 2 bases and J shed 3 bases, with 12 bases lying between them. The CDR3 protein is CASSVSGEIYNEQFF. In DNA, the CDR3 is TGTGCCAGCAGCGTTTCTGGGGAGATCTACAATGAGCAGTTCTTC.

This clone is a singleton in its sample. This chain connects TRBV5-1 to TRBJ2-3, with 7 positions matching TRBD2. The V gene end was trimmed by 4 bases and the J gene end by 1 base; junction bases not matched to a gene: 0. Germline-derived CDR1 and CDR2 are SGHRS and YFSETQ. The CDR3 is made up of 13 amino acids. CDR3 protein: CASSRGGTDTQYF. The DNA of the CDR3 is TGCGCCAGCAGCCGGGGGGGCACAGATACGCAGTATTTT.

The gene calls are TRBV19 and TRBJ1-5; 9 positions match TRBD1. Trimming removed 5 bases from V and 2 bases from J; junction bases left unmatched: 4. Germline loops: CDR1 LNHDA, CDR2 SQIVND (reference sequence). This CDR3 has 15 residues. CDR3 loop: CASSGTGIGNQPQHF. The CDR3 coding sequence is TGTGCCAGTAGTGGGACAGGGATTGGCAATCAGCCCCAGCATTTT.

The rearrangement links TRBV5-8 to TRBJ1-1; unclear D gene. Germline CDR1 SGHTS, CDR2 YDEGEE. The CDR3 runs to 14 residues. The ends were cut back, 1 base at V and 4 bases at J, with 11 bases in the middle. CDR3 loop: CASSLTIGSTEAFF. The CDR3 region has the DNA TGTGCCAGCAGCTTGACTATCGGGAGCACTGAAGCTTTCTTT.

The V and J genes are TRBV4-3 and TRBJ1-4; D gene uncertain. This CDR3 contains 16 residues. The germline CDR1 and CDR2 sequences are LGHNA and YSLEER. Between the trimmed V and J ends, which lost 0 bases and 0 bases, there was a span of 8 bases. Here the CDR3 reads CASSQEGRATNEKLFF. CDR3 bases: TGCGCCAGCAGCCAAGAAGGGAGGGCAACTAATGAAAAACTGTTTTTT.

The rearrangement joins TRBV27 to TRBJ1-1; no clear D gene. The V end lost 5 bases, the J end lost 1 base, and 14 bases lay between the germline ends. The germline gives CDR1 MNHEY, CDR2 SMNVEV (reference sequence). The CDR3 sequence is 15 residues long. CDR3 protein: CASSRGSHSNTEAFF. The CDR3, as DNA: TGTGCCAGCAGTCGAGGGAGTCATTCGAACACTGAAGCTTTCTTT.

The chain carries TRBV5-1 and TRBJ1-2, with 10 bases matching TRBD1. CDR3 length: 15 residues. From germline, CDR1 is SGHRS and CDR2 YFSETQ. With 4 bases clipped from V and 3 bases from J, the junction kept 6 bases outside the gene matches. The CDR3 DNA follows: TGCGCCAGCAGCCCTGACAGGGGGCCAGACTATGGCTACACCTTC. This translates into CASSPDRGPDYGYTF.

CDR3 nucleotide sequence: TGTGCCAGTAGTATTAACGGGGAGGGGAGGACGCAGCCCCAGCATTTT. This codes for CASSINGEGRTQPQHF. J is TRBJ1-5 and V is TRBV19; D may be TRBD1 (5 bases). Germline V lookup: CDR1 LNHDA, CDR2 SQIVND (reference sequence). The CDR3 runs to 16 residues. V was trimmed by 3 bases and J by 7 bases, leaving 19 bases between them.

A single count supports this clone. V and J are TRBV7-2 and TRBJ2-1; TRBD2 matches 8 bases. The CDR3 extends over 17 amino acids. With 4 bases clipped from V and 4 bases from J, the junction kept 12 bases outside the gene matches. Per the germline V gene, CDR1 is SGHTA and CDR2 is FQGNSA. This CDR3 is CASSSRGLAGGYNEQFF. CDR3 nucleotides: TGTGCCAGCAGCTCAAGAGGTCTAGCGGGTGGATACAATGAGCAGTTCTTC.